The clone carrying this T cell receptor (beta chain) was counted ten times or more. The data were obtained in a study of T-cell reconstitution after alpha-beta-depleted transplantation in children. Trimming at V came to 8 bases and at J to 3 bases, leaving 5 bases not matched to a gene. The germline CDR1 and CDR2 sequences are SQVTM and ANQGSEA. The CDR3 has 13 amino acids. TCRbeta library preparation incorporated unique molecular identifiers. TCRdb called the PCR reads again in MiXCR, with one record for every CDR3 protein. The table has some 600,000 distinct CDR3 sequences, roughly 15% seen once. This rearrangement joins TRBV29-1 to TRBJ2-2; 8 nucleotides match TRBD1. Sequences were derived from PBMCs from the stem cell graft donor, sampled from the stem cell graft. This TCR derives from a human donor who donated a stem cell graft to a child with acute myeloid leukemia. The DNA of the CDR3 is TGCAGCTTTCGGACAGGGTACACCGGGGAGCTGTTTTTT. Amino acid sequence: CSFRTGYTGELFF.